This T cell receptor beta chain was identified in a study of OX40 agonist ivuxolimab in advanced cancers. Individuals having autoimmune disease history or systemic immunosuppression were not enrolled. V dropped 3 bases and J dropped 5 bases, with 19 bases sitting between them. Germline CDR1 reads KGHSH; CDR2 reads LQKENI. The length of the CDR3 is 16 residues. As to this clone: What it recognizes is unknown.

Some clones are missing from TCRdb's copy, which holds only in-frame ones; the method was immunoSEQ multiplex PCR. The table shows some 80,000 clones, with around nine tenths occurring only once. Study-wide results and limits: Averaging showed that CD8+ T cells had more expanded clones than CD4+ did. Clonal expansion was among the lowest in partial responders at 0.1-3.0 mg/kg, especially CD8+.

The rearrangement uses TRBV18 and TRBJ1-2; D is perhaps TRBD1 (6 bases). This TCR was recovered from an adult with an advanced solid tumor such as melanoma, head and neck, liver or kidney cancer. Sequences were derived from CD4+ or CD8+ T cells sorted from blood, sampled in a trial of the OX40 agonist ivuxolimab. CDR3 sequence reads: CASSPSSQGDRYGYTF. The CDR3 nucleotides read TGTGCCAGCTCACCTTCTAGCCAGGGCGACAGGTATGGCTACACCTTC.